Shown below are 9 T cell receptor beta chains from a single sample sequenced in a study of cytomegalovirus exposure and HLA in healthy donors. A multiplex PCR was run with 60 Vbeta primers and 13 Jbeta primers. The protocol was immunoSEQ multiplex PCR, while the TCRdb copy is restricted to in-frame clones and leaves out a portion. The profile shows 200,000 to 250,000 clones, about 80% of them singletons. Material for sequencing was PBMCs. The receptors here all came from a woman aged 55-70 years in good health and CMV-seropositive.

With respect to this clone: At one end, the junction sequence differs from germline, possibly due to a read error. The same CDR3 arises from other DNA sequences in this sample as well. The chain employs TRBV5-4 and TRBJ2-2; D possibly corresponds to TRBD1 (5 bases). The germline CDR1 and CDR2 sequences are SGHNT and YYREEE (reference sequence). The CDR3 loop spans 13 amino acids. The CDR3 region has the DNA TGCGCCACCAACGGACAGAACACCGGGGAGCTGTTTTTT. Protein: CATNGQNTGELFF.

This chain uses TRBV7-6 with TRBJ2-5; 11 positions agree with TRBD2. Losses at the gene ends were 0 bases for V and 5 bases for J; bases not matched to a gene: 5. The CDR3 sequence is 16 residues long. The germline V gene encodes CDR1 SGHVS and CDR2 FNYEAQ. Here the CDR3 DNA reads TGTGCCAGCAGCTTAGCTAGCGGGAGGGCCCGGGAGACCCAGTACTTC. This encodes CASSLASGRARETQYF.

The J gene is TRBJ2-7, the V gene TRBV6-5; tentative D call: TRBD1 (6 bases). The V end lost 5 bases, the J end lost 0 bases, and 11 bases lay between the germline ends. The CDR3 loop spans 14 amino acids. Germline V gene lookup returns CDR1 MNHEY and CDR2 SVGAGI. The CDR3, as DNA: TGTGCCAGCAGTAGGACAGCAAGCTCCTACGAGCAGTACTTC. Translated, it gives CASSRTASSYEQYF.

The sample holds a few counts of this clone. The chain employs TRBV13 and TRBJ2-3; perhaps TRBD2 as D (6 bases). CDR1 and CDR2 (germline): PRHDT, FYEKMQ (reference sequence). Trimming took 5 bases from V and 0 from J, leaving 30 bases between them. CDR3 length equals 21 residues. The CDR3 DNA follows: TGTGCCAGCAGCGGGGGGTCGGGACTTAGCGAATATACGGGAAGCACAGATACGCAGTATTTT. Its protein product is CASSGGSGLSEYTGSTDTQYF.

This clone was recorded only once. The CDR3 DNA is TGTGCCTGGAAATCCGGGACAGGTTATTCCTACGAGCAGTACTTC. It yields the protein CAWKSGTGYSYEQYF. This rearrangement joins TRBV30 to TRBJ2-7; 8 positions agree with TRBD1. Germline assignment: CDR1 GTSNPN and CDR2 SVGIG (reference sequence). The V gene end was trimmed by 4 bases and the J gene end by 1 base; junction bases not matched to a gene: 9. The CDR3 has 15 amino acids.

The chain combines TRBV4-1 with TRBJ2-3; D not resolved. Germline V gene sequence: CDR1 MGHRA, CDR2 YSYEKL. The CDR3 runs 14 residues. The germline V and J ends were trimmed by 1 base and 0 bases, with 5 bases remaining between them. DNA of the CDR3: TGCGCCAGCAGCCAAGGAAGCAGCACAGATACGCAGTATTTT. Amino acid sequence: CASSQGSSTDTQYF.

The chain combines TRBV6-4 with TRBJ1-3, with D perhaps matching TRBD1 (5 bases). V shed 7 bases and J shed 0 bases, with 16 bases lying between them. The CDR3 consists of 16 residues. Germline V gives CDR1 MRHNA, CDR2 SNTAGT. CDR3: CASTMDITTSGNTIYF. The CDR3 nucleotides are TGTGCCAGCACCATGGACATCACAACCTCTGGAAACACCATATATTTT.

This clone was seen only a few times. The chain uses TRBV13 and TRBJ2-5, with 9 bases fitting TRBD2. The DNA end favors TRBJ2-7, so the J call may be wrong. Germline V gene sequence: CDR1 PRHDT, CDR2 FYEKMQ (reference sequence). The CDR3 loop spans 15 amino acids. DNA of the CDR3: TGTGCCAGCAGCAGATTTAGCGGGGGTTCCTACGAGCAGTACTTC. Translated, it gives CASSRFSGGSYEQYF.

The chain carries TRBV4-3 and TRBJ1-5; D not resolved. The germline gives CDR1 LGHNA, CDR2 YSLEER. V was pared by 4 bases and J by 0 bases, with 7 bases between. The CDR3 is made up of 14 amino acids. CDR3 coding DNA: TGCGCCAGCAGCCGAGTTCATAGCAATCAGCCCCAGCATTTT. It yields the protein CASSRVHSNQPQHF.